The clone carrying this T cell receptor beta chain occurred many times. This specimen comes from a study of T cells in Graves' hyperthyroidism and ophthalmopathy. Study-level background: Any treatment followed the collection of peripheral blood at initial diagnosis.

Germline assignment: CDR1 SGHAT and CDR2 FQNNGV. The V gene lost 3 bases and the J gene lost 2 bases, with 8 bases spanning the gap. The length of the CDR3 is 14 residues. RNA transcripts were the template for amplifying TCR beta CDR3 regions. First-round RT-PCR with HTBI primers amplified the TCR CDR3 region. TCRdb passed the multiplex PCR reads through MiXCR, listing each CDR3 protein once. The table records 300,000 to 450,000 distinct CDR3 sequences, approximately 13% of them present only once. Uncontrolled infection, other autoimmune disease, pregnancy or lactation led to exclusion. The chain joins TRBV11-2 to TRBJ2-1; perhaps TRBD2 as D (6 bases). Sequencing used blood. The sequence derives from a woman between 18 and 29 years old with Graves' hyperthyroidism. CDR3 in DNA: TGTGCCAGCAGCTTGTCGGGAGCCTACAATGAGCAGTTCTTC. It encodes CASSLSGAYNEQFF.